These 15 T cell receptor beta chains came from one sample sequenced in a study of shared clonotypes between healthy human individuals. Assay used: immunoSEQ multiplex PCR; TCRdb lists only in-frame clones, some missing. This sample has around 2,000,000 clones; approximately 94% occur once, and the top ten carry around 1.1%. The naive CD8 fraction comprised CD45RO-negative cells positively selected for CCR7 and excluded terminally differentiated effector memory CD45RA+ cells. Material for sequencing was naive CD8+ T cells sorted from blood. These receptors were obtained from a man in his late teens or twenties in good health.

The gene calls are TRBV10-2 and TRBJ2-7, with TRBD1 matching 7 bases. J gave up 2 bases and V 7 bases, and 8 bases lay outside the gene matches. Germline lookup yields CDR1 WSHSY and CDR2 SAAADI. CDR3 size: 14 residues. The CDR3 loop is CASTDRDRPYEQYF. The CDR3 DNA reads as TGCGCCAGCACTGACCGGGACAGACCCTACGAGCAGTACTTC.

The V call is TRBV5-4, the J call TRBJ1-1, with D possibly being TRBD1 (6 bases). V was trimmed by 3 bases and J by 1 base, leaving 16 bases between them. CDR3 length: 16 residues. Germline V gene lookup returns CDR1 SGHNT and CDR2 YYREEE (reference sequence). The CDR3 DNA reads TGTGCCAGCAGCTCACACGGGGGCCGGAAGAACACTGAAGCTTTCTTT. This sequence encodes CASSSHGGRKNTEAFF.

The J gene is TRBJ1-3, the V gene TRBV5-6, with D unclear. Germline values: CDR1 SGHDT, CDR2 YYEEEE. This CDR3 comprises 13 residues. The V gene lost 0 bases and the J gene lost 6 bases, with 7 bases spanning the gap. CDR3 nucleotides: TGTGCCAGCAGCTTGGGCGGATTAAACACCATATATTTT. Encoded protein: CASSLGGLNTIYF.

The CDR3 sequence is CASSPQGVSPGSPLHF. The CDR3, as DNA: TGTGCCAGCAGTCCGCAAGGGGTTTCCCCTGGGTCACCCCTCCACTTT. This chain links TRBV28 with TRBJ1-6, with a possible D match to TRBD1 (5 bases). V gave up 5 bases and J gave up 10 bases, with 21 bases separating them. The germline gives CDR1 MDHEN, CDR2 SYDVKM. CDR3 length: 16 amino acids.

This rearrangement joins TRBV29-1 to TRBJ1-2, with TRBD1 identical over 9 bases. The V gene end was trimmed by 7 bases and the J gene end by 8 bases; junction bases not matched to a gene: 11. The V gene's germline CDR1 is SQVTM and CDR2 ANQGSEA. The CDR3 has 13 residues. CDR3 DNA sequence: TGCAGCGCCCCTGTACAGGGGGCTGAGGGCTACACCTTC. Its protein is CSAPVQGAEGYTF.

The V and J genes are TRBV4-1 and TRBJ1-2; possible D gene TRBD1, 5 bases. Germline assignment: CDR1 MGHRA and CDR2 YSYEKL. V was shortened by 5 bases and J by 2 bases, with 9 bases between the two germline ends. CDR3 length: 13 amino acids. CDR3 in amino acids: CASSWDLNYGYTF. CDR3 sequence (DNA): TGCGCCAGCAGCTGGGACTTAAACTATGGCTACACCTTC.

The chain uses TRBV28 and TRBJ2-7; 13 bases line up with TRBD2. This CDR3 contains 18 residues. The J segment lost 0 bases and the V segment lost 6 bases, leaving 11 bases of the junction unmatched. From germline, CDR1 is MDHEN and CDR2 SYDVKM. The CDR3 spells CASSRLAGGLTGSYEQYF. The CDR3 DNA follows: TGTGCCAGCAGCAGACTAGCGGGGGGCCTGACGGGCTCCTACGAGCAGTACTTC. Full variable domain (remainder filled in from reference TRBV28 and TRBJ2-7): DVKVTQSSRYLVKRTGEKVFLECVQDMDHENMFWYRQDPGLGLRLIYFSYDVKMKEKGDIPEGYSVSREKKERFSLILESASTNQTSMYLCASSRLAGGLTGSYEQYFGPGTRLTVT.

This clone was recorded once. This chain joins TRBV23-1 and TRBJ1-3, with D possibly being TRBD1 (6 bases). TRBV23-1 is identified as an open reading frame with a role that is uncertain. Trimming took off 3 bases at V and 2 bases at J, with 17 bases between the two ends. The CDR3 has 17 residues. For the CDR3, the DNA is TGCGCCAGCAGTCACCCTAAGGGGGACGAGGCTGGAAACACCATATATTTT. Translated, it gives CASSHPKGDEAGNTIYF.

Concerning this clone itself: The same CDR3 can be traced to other DNA sequences in this sample. V and J are TRBV11-2 and TRBJ1-1; D unresolved. The germline V and J ends were trimmed by 3 bases and 2 bases, with 7 bases remaining between them. CDR1 and CDR2 from the germline V gene are SGHAT and FQNNGV. The CDR3 length is 13 residues. The CDR3 region has the DNA TGTGCCAGCAGCTTCGGCGGAAACACTGAAGCTTTCTTT. As protein: CASSFGGNTEAFF.

The chain couples TRBV27 to TRBJ2-3; 11 bases fit TRBD2. V gave up 2 bases and J gave up 4 bases; unmatched junction bases: 8. CDR3 size: 17 residues. Germline CDR1 is MNHEY and CDR2 is SMNVEV (reference sequence). The CDR3 sequence is CASSLGSSGGIPDTQYF. The CDR3 DNA reads as TGTGCCAGCAGTTTAGGGTCTAGCGGGGGGATTCCAGATACGCAGTATTTT.

The chain has TRBV28 and TRBJ1-1; D gene ambiguous. Trimming left V 4 bases short and J 6 bases short, with 12 bases between. The germline CDR1 and CDR2 sequences are MDHEN and SYDVKM. The CDR3 spans 13 residues. This chain's CDR3 is CASSSPPSSEAFF. The CDR3 bases are TGTGCCAGCAGTTCACCGCCCAGTTCTGAAGCTTTCTTT.

This chain uses TRBV6-5 with TRBJ1-1; D unresolved. CDR1 is MNHEY and CDR2 is SVGAGI in the germline V gene. V was pared by 0 bases and J by 0 bases, with 8 bases between. The CDR3 has 15 amino acids. CDR3 nucleotides: TGTGCCAGCAGTTACTCCGAGGACCTGAACACTGAAGCTTTCTTT. Translating gives CASSYSEDLNTEAFF.

The chain uses TRBV5-4 and TRBJ2-1; no reliable D call. Trimming shortened V by 0 bases and J by 8 bases, and 6 bases separated the two germline ends. This CDR3 spans 12 amino acids. CDR1 is SGHNT and CDR2 is YYREEE in the germline V gene (reference sequence). This chain's CDR3 is CASSLGRDEQFF. The CDR3, as DNA: TGTGCCAGCAGCTTGGGACGCGATGAGCAGTTCTTC.

This clone was counted a single time. This chain joins TRBV10-1 and TRBJ2-7, with TRBD2 matching over 9 bases. Looked up from germline, CDR1 is WNHNN and CDR2 is SYGVQD (reference sequence). V lost 4 bases, J lost 7 bases, and 20 bases stayed unmatched. The CDR3 sequence is 18 residues long. As DNA, the CDR3 is TGCGCCAGCAGTGGATTAGCGGGGGAGGATAAACCACCGTGGGAGCAGTACTTC. Its protein product is CASSGLAGEDKPPWEQYF.

This chain joins TRBV5-1 and TRBJ2-7; no reliable D call. Germline V gene data show CDR1 as SGHRS and CDR2 as YFSETQ. The CDR3 length is 11 residues. Trimming cost V 1 base and J 6 bases, with 5 bases left between them. CDR3: CASSLRGEQYF. In DNA, the CDR3 is TGCGCCAGCAGCTTGCGAGGCGAGCAGTACTTC. The whole variable domain, remainder taken from reference TRBV5-1 and TRBJ2-7, is KAGVTQTPRYLIKTRGQQVTLSCSPISGHRSVSWYQQTPGQGLQFLFEYFSETQRNKGNFPGRFSGRQFSNSRSEMNVSTLELGDSALYLCASSLRGEQYFGPGTRLTVT.